Given below is one T cell receptor beta chain in context. This specimen includes other DNA sequences encoding the same CDR3. Naive CD8 populations comprised CD45RO-negative cells positively selected for CCR7, excluding terminally differentiated effector memory CD45RA+ cells. This CDR3 has 13 residues. Germline V lookup: CDR1 MDHEN, CDR2 SYDVKM. V lost 3 bases, J lost 0 bases, and 5 bases lay in between. Measured with immunoSEQ multiplex PCR; TCRdb has only the in-frame clones, and not every one. The profile shows 1.5 million to 2.5 million clones, approximately 94% of them singletons. The sample belongs to a study of shared clonotypes between healthy human individuals.

What was sequenced was naive CD8+ T cells sorted from blood. The chain has TRBV28 and TRBJ1-1; unclear D gene. The receptor was derived from a man younger than 35 in good health. CDR3 in amino acids: CASSLTMNTEAFF. CDR3 sequence (DNA): TGTGCCAGCAGTTTGACCATGAACACTGAAGCTTTCTTT. Full variable domain (missing parts from reference TRBV28 and TRBJ1-1): DVKVTQSSRYLVKRTGEKVFLECVQDMDHENMFWYRQDPGLGLRLIYFSYDVKMKEKGDIPEGYSVSREKKERFSLILESASTNQTSMYLCASSLTMNTEAFFGQGTRLTVV.